This T cell receptor (beta chain) originates from a study of regulatory T cells in long-lasting Graves disease (TCRdb year 2021). In the study overall: Patients with newly diagnosed Graves' disease had been on antithyroid drugs for under 3 months. This study used TCR sequencing and RNA sequencing of peripheral blood to compare persistent Graves' disease patients against newly diagnosed Graves' disease patients. The study was conducted in China and was registered as a clinical trial. A total of 35 or so samples were covered by TCR sequencing, comprising roughly 13 persistent and around 20 newly diagnosed Graves' disease patients.

A word on this clonotype: There is no known antigen for this receptor. No much larger clone exists at a distance of one base, and base qualities are not known.

The research as a whole found: Compared with newly diagnosed patients, patients with persistent Graves' disease had lower TCR Shannon entropy and fewer highly expanded clones, which suggests clonal expansion. Patients with persistent disease shared more public clonotypes (around 2,500) than newly diagnosed patients did (966). TRBV28, TRBJ1-2 and TRBJ2-5 were preferentially used in persistent disease, while TRBV20-1 and TRBJ2-1 were favored in newly diagnosed disease. Sequencing and analysis were restricted to the TCR beta chain. The study examined only peripheral blood because the primary lesion, thyroid tissue, could not be accessed. The authors acknowledged the small sample size as a limitation that may reduce accuracy.

This specimen's time point label, interpreted: newly diagnosed GD, antithyroid drugs for less than 3 months. For both TCR sequencing and RNA sequencing, RNA was extracted from PBMCs using TRIzol. The diagnosis of Graves' disease followed American Thyroid Association guidelines. Patients for the study were recruited at an endocrinology department in Xi'an, China. From each patient, around 9 milliliters of peripheral blood was collected into an EDTA anticoagulant tube. Ficoll Paque Plus density gradient separation was used to isolate PBMCs, and no further T cell sorting was performed. An Agilent 2100 Bioanalyzer and agarose gel were used to check RNA quality, and a NanoDrop 2000 was used to measure RNA concentration. From cysteine to phenylalanine, the CDR3 is 15 amino acids long. Just the 45-base CDR3 DNA is kept, in frame starting at base 1. The junction carries 14 bases between V and J, which are trimmed by 2 bases and 6 bases respectively. CDR1 and CDR2 are drawn from the germline V gene (reference sequence): SEHNR, FQNEAQ.

The library was obtained by multiplex PCR. Sequencing instrument: Illumina HiSeq 4000. To build TCR beta libraries, CDR3 regions were amplified by Arm-PCR using iRepertoire HTBI primers. Before sequencing, the PCR products went through gel purification. The original methods were these. A total of 62 TRBV and 14 TRBJ segments were identified across samples and were used for gene usage analysis of CDR3 amino acid clonotypes. COPE and FqMerger were used to merge filtered high-quality paired reads into contigs. BLAST was used to align contigs to the IMGT TRBV, TRBD and TRBJ reference genes, and CDR3 was defined following IMGT. Clonotypes above 0.1% frequency were classified as highly expanded clones. Shannon entropy served as the measure of repertoire diversity, while the Gini coefficient captured V-J evenness. A clonotype was considered public if more than one individual shared it. TCRdb reprocessed the public reads (quality trimming at Q25 with fastp, clone calling with MiXCR) and kept in-frame beta chains. For every CDR3 protein sequence, its rows merge into one entry that carries the most common genes and DNA. The V and J calls reflect TCRdb's pipeline rather than the authors' work. The sample table shows about 310,000 distinct CDR3 sequences, and more than 15% are seen once. About 40% of the sample belongs to the ten largest clones.

In this chain, TRBV7-9 is recombined with TRBJ2-1, with no confident D gene call. The sample consisted of peripheral blood mononuclear cells (PBMCs), taken at new diagnosis, from a patient treated with antithyroid drugs. The TCR was taken from a female donor with Graves disease. This receptor carries the CDR3 CASSLSGIGSNEQFF. The sequenced DNA is TGTGCCAGCAGCTTAAGTGGTATTGGTAGCAATGAGCAGTTCTTC. Where the CDR3 stops, the reference TRBV7-9 and TRBJ2-1 genes take over; the full variable domain is DTGVSQNPRHKITKRGQNVTFRCDPISEHNRLYWYRQTLGQGPEFLTYFQNEAQLEKSRLLSDRFSAERPKGSFSTLEIQRTEQGDSAMYLCASSLSGIGSNEQFFGPGTRLTVL.